This T cell receptor (beta chain) originates from a study of blood T cells in healthy people across ages. This clonotype was found a few times. Per the germline V gene, CDR1 is ENHRY and CDR2 is SYGVKD. V was trimmed by 6 bases and J by 3 bases, leaving 12 bases between them. CDR3 length: 13 amino acids. A J-beta primer mix and a sample-barcoded 5' primer were used in a second PCR of about 7 to 12 cycles. From the 5' RACE reads, TCRdb called clonotypes with MiXCR, one entry per CDR3 protein. The table has about 1.8 million distinct CDR3 sequences, less than 50% seen once. The clonotype originates from a woman aged 40 to 50 in good health. Sequences were obtained from blood. This chain joins TRBV10-3 and TRBJ2-7, with D tentatively TRBD2 (6 bases). The CDR3 here is CAISGGPLYEQYF. CDR3 coding DNA: TGTGCCATCAGCGGGGGACCGCTCTACGAGCAGTACTTC.